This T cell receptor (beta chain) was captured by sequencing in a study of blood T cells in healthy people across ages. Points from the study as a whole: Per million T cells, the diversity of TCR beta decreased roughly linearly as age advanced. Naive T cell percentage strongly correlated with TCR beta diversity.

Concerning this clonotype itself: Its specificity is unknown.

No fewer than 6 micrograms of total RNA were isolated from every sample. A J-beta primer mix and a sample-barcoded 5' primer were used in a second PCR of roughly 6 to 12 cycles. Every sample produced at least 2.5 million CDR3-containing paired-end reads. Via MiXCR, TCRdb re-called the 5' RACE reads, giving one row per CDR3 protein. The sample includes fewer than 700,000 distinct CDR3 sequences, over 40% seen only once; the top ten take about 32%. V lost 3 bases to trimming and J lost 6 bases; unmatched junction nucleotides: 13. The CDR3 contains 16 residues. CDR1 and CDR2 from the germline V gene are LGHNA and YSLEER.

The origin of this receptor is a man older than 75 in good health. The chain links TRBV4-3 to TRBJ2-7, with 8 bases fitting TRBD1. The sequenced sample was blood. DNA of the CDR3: TGCGCCAGCAGCCATGACAGTGGGACAGGCCAAGGCGAGCAGTACTTC. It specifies CASSHDSGTGQGEQYF.